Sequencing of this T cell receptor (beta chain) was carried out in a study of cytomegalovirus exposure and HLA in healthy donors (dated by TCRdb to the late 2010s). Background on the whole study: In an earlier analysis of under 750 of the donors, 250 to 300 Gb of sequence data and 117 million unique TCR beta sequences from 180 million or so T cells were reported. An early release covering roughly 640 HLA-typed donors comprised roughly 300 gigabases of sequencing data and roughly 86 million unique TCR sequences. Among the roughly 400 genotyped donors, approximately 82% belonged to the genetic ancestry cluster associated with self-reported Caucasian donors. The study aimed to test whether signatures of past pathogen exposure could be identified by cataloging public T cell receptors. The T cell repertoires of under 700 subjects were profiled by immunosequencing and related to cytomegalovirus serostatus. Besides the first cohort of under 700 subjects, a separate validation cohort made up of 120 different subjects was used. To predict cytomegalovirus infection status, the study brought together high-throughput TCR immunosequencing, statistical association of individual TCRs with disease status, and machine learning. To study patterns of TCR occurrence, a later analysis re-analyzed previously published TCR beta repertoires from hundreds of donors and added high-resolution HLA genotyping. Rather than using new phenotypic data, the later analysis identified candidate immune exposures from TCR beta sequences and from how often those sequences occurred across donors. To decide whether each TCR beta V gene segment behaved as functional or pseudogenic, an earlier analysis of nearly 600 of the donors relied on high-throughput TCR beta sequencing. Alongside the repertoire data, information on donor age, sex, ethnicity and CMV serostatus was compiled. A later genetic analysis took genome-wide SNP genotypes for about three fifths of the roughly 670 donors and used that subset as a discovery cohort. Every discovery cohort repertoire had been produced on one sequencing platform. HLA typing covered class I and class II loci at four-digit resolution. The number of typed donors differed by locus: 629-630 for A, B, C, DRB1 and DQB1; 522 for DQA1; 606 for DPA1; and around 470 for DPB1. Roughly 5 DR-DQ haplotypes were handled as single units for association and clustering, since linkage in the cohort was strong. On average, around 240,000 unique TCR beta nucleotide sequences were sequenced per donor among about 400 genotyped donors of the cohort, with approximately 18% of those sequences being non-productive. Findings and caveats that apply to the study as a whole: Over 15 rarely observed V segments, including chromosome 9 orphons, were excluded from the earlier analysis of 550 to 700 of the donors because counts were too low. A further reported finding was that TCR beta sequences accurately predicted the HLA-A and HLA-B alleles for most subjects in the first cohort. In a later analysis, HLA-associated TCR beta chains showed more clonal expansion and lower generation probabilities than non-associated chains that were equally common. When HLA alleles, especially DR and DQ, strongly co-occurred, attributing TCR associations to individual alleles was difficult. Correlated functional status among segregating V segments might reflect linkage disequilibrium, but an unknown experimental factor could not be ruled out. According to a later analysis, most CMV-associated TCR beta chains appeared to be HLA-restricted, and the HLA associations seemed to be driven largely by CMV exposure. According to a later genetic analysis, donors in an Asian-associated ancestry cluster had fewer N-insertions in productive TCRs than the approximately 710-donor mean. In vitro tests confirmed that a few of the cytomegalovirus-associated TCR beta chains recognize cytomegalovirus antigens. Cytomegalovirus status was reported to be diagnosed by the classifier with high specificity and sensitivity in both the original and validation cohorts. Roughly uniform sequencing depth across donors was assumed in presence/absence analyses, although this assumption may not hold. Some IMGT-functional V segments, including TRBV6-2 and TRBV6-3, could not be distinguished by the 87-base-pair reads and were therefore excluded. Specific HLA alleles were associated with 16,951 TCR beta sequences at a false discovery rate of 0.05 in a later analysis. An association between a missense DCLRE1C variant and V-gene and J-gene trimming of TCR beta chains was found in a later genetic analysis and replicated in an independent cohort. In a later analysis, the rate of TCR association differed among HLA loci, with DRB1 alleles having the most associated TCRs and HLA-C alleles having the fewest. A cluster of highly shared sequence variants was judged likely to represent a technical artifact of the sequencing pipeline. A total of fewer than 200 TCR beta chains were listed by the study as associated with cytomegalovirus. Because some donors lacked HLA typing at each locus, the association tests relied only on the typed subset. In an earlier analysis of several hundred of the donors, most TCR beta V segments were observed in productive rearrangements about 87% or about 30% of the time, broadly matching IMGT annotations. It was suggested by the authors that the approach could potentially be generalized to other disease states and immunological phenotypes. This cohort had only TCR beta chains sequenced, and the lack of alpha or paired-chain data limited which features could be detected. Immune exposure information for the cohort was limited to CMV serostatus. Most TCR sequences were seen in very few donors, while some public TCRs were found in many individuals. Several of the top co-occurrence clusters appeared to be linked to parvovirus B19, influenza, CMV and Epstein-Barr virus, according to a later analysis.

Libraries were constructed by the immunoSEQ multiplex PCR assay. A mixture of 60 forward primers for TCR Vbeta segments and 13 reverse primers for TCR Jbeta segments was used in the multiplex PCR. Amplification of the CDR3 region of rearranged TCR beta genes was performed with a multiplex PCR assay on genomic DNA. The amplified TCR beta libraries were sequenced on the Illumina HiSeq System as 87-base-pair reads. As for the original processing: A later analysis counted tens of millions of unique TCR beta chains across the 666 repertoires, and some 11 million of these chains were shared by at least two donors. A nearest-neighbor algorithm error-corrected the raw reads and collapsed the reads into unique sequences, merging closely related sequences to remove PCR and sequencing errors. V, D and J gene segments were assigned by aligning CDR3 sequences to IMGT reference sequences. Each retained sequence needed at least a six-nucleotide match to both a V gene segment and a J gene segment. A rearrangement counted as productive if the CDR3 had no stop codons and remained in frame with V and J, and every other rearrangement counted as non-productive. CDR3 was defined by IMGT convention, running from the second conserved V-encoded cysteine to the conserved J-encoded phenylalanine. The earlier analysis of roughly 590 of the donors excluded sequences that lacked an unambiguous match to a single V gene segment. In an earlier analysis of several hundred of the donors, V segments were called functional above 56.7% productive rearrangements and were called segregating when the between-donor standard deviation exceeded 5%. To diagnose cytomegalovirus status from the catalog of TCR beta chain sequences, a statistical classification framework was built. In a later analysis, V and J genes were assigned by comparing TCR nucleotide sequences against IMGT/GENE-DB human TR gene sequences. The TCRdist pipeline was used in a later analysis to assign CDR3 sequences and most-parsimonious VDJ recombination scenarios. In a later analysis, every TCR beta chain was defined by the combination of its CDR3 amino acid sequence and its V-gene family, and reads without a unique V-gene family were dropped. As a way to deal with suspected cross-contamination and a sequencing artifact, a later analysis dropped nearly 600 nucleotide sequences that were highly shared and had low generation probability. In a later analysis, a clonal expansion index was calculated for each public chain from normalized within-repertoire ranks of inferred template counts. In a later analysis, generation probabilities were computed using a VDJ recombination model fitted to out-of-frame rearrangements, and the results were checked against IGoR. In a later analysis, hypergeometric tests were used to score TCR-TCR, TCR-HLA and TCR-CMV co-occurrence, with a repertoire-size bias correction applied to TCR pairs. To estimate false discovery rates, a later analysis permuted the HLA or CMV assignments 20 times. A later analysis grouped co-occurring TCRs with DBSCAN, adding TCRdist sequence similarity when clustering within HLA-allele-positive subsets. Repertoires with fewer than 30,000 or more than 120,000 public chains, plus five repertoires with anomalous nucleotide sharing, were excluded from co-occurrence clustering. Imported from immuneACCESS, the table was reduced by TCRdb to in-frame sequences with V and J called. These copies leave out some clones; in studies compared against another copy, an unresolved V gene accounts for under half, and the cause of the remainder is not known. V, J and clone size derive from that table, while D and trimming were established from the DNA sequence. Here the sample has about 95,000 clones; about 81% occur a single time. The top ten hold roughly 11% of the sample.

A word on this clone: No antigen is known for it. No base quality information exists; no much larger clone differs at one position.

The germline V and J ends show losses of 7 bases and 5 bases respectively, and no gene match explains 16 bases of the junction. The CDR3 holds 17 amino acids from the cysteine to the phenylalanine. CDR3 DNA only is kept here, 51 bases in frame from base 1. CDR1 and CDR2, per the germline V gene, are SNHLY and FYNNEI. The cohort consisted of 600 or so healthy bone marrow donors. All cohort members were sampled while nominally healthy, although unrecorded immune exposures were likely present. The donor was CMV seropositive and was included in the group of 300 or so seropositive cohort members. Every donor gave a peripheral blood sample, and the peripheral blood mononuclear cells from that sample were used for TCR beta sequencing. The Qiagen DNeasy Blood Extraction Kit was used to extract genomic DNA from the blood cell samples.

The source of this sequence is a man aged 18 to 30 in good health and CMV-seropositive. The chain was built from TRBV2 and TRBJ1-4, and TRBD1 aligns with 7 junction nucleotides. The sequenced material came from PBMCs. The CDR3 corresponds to CASIQRTHRGENEKLFF. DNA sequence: TGTGCCAGCATCCAACGGACGCACAGGGGCGAAAATGAAAAACTGTTTTTT.